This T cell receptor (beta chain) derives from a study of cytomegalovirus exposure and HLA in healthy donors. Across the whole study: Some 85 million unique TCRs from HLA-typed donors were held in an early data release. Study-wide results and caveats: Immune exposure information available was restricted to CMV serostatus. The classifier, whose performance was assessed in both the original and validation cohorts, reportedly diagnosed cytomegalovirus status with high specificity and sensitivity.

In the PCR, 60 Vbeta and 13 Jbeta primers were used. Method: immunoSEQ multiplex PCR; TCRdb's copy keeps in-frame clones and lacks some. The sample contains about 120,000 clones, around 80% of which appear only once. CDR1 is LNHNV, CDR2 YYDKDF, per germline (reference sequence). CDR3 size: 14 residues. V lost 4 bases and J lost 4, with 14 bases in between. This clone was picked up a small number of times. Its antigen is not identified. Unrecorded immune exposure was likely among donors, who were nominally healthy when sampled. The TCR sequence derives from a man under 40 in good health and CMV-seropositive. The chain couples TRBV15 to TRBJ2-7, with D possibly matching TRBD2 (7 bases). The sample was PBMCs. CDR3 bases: TGTGCCACCAGCAAACAGGGACTACATTACGAGCAGTACTTC. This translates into CATSKQGLHYEQYF.